This TCR beta chain was obtained from a study of radiation and T cells in renal cell carcinoma. Turning to the study itself: Nephrectomy followed 15 Gy stereotactic body radiation by 4 weeks. Overall study findings and caveats: In blood, top tumor clones expanded by 2 weeks, shrinking by 4.

Germline CDR1 and CDR2: SNHLY and FYNNEI. The CDR3 runs 17 residues. Trimming took 1 base from V and 6 from J; bases not matched to a gene: 14. Noted time point: blood 2 weeks post-SBRT. Treatment specified: 15 Gy SBRT to primary tumor, nephrectomy 4 weeks later. Only in-frame clones appear in the TCRdb table, and some are missing; sequencing was by immunoSEQ multiplex PCR. The sample holds roughly 60,000 clones, around 77% seen once. On this clone: What it binds is unknown.

The material was blood, obtained from a patient whose treatment included radiotherapy and nephrectomy. V and J are TRBV2 and TRBJ2-7, with 8 bases that match TRBD2. The source is a man aged 55 to 70 with renal cell carcinoma. CDR3 DNA sequence: TGTGCCAGCAGTGAAGATTCTTTGGGGGGACTAGACTCCGAGCAGTACGTC. Its translation is CASSEDSLGGLDSEQYV.